The sequence of this T cell receptor (beta chain) was determined in a study of cytomegalovirus exposure and HLA in healthy donors. Trimming stripped 4 bases from V and 9 bases from J, with 19 bases between. The CDR3 runs 15 residues. Germline CDR1 and CDR2: LNHDA and SQIVND (reference sequence). 60 Vbeta and 13 Jbeta primers were used in PCR. TCRdb's copy holds only in-frame clones and misses some; the assay was immunoSEQ multiplex PCR. The profile covers about 140,000 clones, with 76% appearing a single time and about 1.7% taken by the ten largest. Study-level results: Most TCR sequences were uncommon, yet certain public TCRs appeared in many donors. A missense DCLRE1C variant was associated with V- and J-gene trimming of TCR beta chains in a later analysis, and an independent cohort replicated the association. Roughly uniform depth of sequencing across donors was assumed in presence/absence analyses. Available immune exposure information was restricted to CMV serostatus only.

A word on this clone: The antigen is undetermined.

This TCR derives from a man aged 40-49 years in good health and CMV-seronegative. The chain carries TRBV19 and TRBJ2-1, with a tentative D call TRBD1 (6 bases). The material sequenced was PBMCs. CDR3 bases: TGTGCCAGTAGTACCCAGGGGATTCGAAGCAGTGAGCAGTTCTTC. This gives the protein CASSTQGIRSSEQFF.